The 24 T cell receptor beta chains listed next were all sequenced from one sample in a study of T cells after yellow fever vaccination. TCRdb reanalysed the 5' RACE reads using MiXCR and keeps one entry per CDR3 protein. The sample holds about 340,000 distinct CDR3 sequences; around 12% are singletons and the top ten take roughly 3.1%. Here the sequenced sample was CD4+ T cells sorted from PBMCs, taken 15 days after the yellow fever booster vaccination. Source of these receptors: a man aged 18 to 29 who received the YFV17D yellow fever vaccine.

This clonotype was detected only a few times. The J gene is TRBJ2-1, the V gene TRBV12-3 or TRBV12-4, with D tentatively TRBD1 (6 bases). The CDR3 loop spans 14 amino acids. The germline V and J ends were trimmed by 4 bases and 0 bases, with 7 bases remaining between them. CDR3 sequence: CASSWDISYNEQFF. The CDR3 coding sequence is TGTGCCAGCAGTTGGGACATCTCCTACAATGAGCAGTTCTTC.

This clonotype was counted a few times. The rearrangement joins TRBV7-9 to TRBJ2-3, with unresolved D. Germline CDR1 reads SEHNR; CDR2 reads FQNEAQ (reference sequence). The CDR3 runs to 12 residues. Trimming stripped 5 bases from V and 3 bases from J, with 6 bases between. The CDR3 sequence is CASSRATDTQYF. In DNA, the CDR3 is TGTGCCAGCAGCCGCGCAACAGATACGCAGTATTTT.

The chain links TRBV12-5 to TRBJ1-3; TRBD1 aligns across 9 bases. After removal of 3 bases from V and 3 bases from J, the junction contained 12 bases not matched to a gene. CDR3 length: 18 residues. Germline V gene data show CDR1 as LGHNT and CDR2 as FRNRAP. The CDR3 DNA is TGTGCTAGTGGTTTAGGGACAGGGAGGGCCTACCTTGGAAACACCATATATTTT. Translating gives CASGLGTGRAYLGNTIYF.

The CDR3 region is CASSMVALMNTEAFF. In nucleotides, the CDR3 is TGTGCCAGTAGTATGGTGGCGCTAATGAACACTGAAGCTTTCTTT. The chain uses TRBV19 and TRBJ1-1; no firm D call. The CDR3 runs to 15 residues. Trimming removed 3 bases at V and 0 bases at J, with 11 bases between. CDR1 LNHDA and CDR2 SQIVND come from the germline V gene (reference sequence).

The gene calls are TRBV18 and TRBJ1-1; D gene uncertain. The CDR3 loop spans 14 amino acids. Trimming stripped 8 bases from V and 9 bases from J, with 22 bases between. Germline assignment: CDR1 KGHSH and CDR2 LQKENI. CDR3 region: CASRSSGSSFKAFF. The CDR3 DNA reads TGTGCCAGCCGTTCATCGGGCAGCTCGTTTAAAGCTTTCTTT.

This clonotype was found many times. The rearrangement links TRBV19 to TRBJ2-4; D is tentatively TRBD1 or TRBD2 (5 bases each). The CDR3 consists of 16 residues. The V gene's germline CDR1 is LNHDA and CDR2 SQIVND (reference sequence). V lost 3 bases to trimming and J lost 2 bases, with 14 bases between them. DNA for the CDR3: TGTGCCAGTAGTATTTCGGGGACGGGAACCAAAAACATTCAGTACTTC. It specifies CASSISGTGTKNIQYF.

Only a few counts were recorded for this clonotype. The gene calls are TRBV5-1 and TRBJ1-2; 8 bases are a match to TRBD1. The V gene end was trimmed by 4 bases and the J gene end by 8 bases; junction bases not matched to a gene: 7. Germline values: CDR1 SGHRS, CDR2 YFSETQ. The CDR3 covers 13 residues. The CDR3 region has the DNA TGCGCCAGCAGCCTGACAGGGGCGGAAGGCTACACCTTC. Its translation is CASSLTGAEGYTF.

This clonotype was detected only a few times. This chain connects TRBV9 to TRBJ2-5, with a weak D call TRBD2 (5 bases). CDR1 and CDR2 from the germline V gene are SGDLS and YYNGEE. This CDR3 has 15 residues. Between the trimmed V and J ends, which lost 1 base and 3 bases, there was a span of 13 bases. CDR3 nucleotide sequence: TGTGCCAGCAGCGTAACACCCTCCGGGGAAGAGACCCAGTACTTC. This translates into CASSVTPSGEETQYF.

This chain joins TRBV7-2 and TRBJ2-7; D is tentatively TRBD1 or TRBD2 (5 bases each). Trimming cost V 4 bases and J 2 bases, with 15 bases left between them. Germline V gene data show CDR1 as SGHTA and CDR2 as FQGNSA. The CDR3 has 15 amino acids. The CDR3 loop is CASSSQTGRAYEQYF. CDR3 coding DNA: TGTGCCAGCAGCTCCCAGACGGGACGGGCCTACGAGCAGTACTTC.

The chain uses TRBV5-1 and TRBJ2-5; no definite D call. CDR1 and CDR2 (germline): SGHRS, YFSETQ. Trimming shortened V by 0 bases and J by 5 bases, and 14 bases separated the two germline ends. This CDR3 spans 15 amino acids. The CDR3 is CASSLDPQRRETQYF. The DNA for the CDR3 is TGCGCCAGCAGCTTGGACCCTCAGAGACGGGAGACCCAGTACTTC.

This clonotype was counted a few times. CDR3 sequence: CASTPRPGGNEQFF. The CDR3 nucleotides are TGTGCCAGCACCCCGCGACCGGGGGGGAATGAGCAGTTCTTC. This rearrangement joins TRBV13 to TRBJ2-1; 8 positions agree with TRBD2. Germline V gives CDR1 PRHDT, CDR2 FYEKMQ (reference sequence). V dropped 7 bases and J dropped 7; count of bases not matched to a gene: 9. This CDR3 comprises 14 residues. Complete variable domain (other parts from reference TRBV13 and TRBJ2-1): AAGVIQSPRHLIKEKRETATLKCYPIPRHDTVYWYQQGPGQDPQFLISFYEKMQSDKGSIPDRFSAQQFSDYHSELNMSSLELGDSALYFCASTPRPGGNEQFFGPGTRLTVL.

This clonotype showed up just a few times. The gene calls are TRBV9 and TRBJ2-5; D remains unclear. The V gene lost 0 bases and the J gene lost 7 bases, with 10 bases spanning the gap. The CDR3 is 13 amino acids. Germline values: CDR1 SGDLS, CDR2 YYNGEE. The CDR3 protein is CASSVESSGTQYF. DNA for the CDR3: TGTGCCAGCAGCGTAGAGTCCTCGGGGACCCAGTACTTC.

The CDR3 DNA reads as TGTGCCAGCAGACCCCCGGTGGCAGGGGAACTGTTTTTT. Translated: CASRPPVAGELFF. V is TRBV12-3 or TRBV12-4 and J is TRBJ1-4, with D perhaps matching TRBD1 (6 bases). This CDR3 is built from 13 residues. V was cut by 6 bases and J by 12 bases, with 17 bases left in between.

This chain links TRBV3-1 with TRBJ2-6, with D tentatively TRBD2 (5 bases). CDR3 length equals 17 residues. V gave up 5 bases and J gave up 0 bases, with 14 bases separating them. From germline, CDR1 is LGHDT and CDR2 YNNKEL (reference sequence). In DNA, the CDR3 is TGTGCCAGCAGCGCGGGCTATGCTGGCTCTGGGGCCAACGTCCTGACTTTC. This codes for CASSAGYAGSGANVLTF.

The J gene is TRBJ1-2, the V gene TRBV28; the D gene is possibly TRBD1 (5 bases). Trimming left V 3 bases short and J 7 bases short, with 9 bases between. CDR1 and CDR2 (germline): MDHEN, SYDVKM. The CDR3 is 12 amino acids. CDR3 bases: TGTGCCAGCAGTTTGTCAGGGAGTGGCTACACCTTC. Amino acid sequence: CASSLSGSGYTF.

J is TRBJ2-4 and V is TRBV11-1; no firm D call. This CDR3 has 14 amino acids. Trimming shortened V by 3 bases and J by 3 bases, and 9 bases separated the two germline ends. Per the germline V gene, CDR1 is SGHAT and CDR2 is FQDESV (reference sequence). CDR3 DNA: TGTGCCAGCAGCTTTACAGCAGTCAAAAACATTCAGTACTTC. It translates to CASSFTAVKNIQYF.

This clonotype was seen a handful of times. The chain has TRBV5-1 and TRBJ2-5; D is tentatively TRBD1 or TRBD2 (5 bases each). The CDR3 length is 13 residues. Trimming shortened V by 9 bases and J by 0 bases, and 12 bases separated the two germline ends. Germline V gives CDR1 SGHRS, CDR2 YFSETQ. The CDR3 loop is CATARGHQETQYF. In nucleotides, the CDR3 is TGCGCCACCGCCCGGGGACACCAAGAGACCCAGTACTTC.

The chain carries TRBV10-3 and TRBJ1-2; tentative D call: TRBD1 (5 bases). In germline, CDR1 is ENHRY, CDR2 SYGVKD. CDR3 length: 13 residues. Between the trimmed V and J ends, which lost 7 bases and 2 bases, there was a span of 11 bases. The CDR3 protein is CAIKTGRNYGYTF. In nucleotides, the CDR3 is TGTGCCATCAAGACGGGGCGCAACTATGGCTACACCTTC.

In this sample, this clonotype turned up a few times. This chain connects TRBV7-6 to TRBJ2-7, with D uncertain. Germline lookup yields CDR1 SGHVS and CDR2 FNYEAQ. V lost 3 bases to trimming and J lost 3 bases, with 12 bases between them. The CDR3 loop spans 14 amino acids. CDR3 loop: CASSLGTGNYEQYF. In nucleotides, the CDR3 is TGTGCCAGCAGCTTGGGTACTGGGAACTACGAGCAGTACTTC.

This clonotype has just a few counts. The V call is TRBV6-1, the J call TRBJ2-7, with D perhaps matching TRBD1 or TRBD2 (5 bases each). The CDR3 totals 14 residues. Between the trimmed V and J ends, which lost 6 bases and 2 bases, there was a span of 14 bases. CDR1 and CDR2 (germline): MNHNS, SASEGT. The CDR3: CASRLPGRAYEQYV. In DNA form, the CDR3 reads TGTGCCAGCAGGCTACCGGGACGGGCCTACGAGCAGTACGTC.

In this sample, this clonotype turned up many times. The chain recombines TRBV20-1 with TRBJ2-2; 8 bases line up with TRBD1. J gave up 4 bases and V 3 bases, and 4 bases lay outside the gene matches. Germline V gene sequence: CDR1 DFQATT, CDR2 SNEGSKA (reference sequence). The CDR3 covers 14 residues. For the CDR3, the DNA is TGCAGTGCTAGGCCCGGGACAGGCACCGGGGAGCTGTTTTTT. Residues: CSARPGTGTGELFF.

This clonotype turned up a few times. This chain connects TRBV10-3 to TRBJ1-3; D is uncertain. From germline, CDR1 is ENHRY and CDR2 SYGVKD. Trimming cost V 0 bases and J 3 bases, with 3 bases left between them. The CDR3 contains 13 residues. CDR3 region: CAISESRGNTIYF. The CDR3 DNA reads TGTGCCATCAGTGAGTCCCGTGGAAACACCATATATTTT.

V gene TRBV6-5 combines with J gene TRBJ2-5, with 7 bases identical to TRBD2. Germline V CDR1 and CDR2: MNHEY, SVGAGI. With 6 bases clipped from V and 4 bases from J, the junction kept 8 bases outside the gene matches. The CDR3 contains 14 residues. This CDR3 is CASSMGEGRETQYF. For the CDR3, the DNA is TGTGCCAGCAGCATGGGGGAGGGGAGAGAGACCCAGTACTTC.

The CDR3 spells CSASGARGAGHYGYTF. CDR3 coding DNA: TGCAGTGCGAGCGGTGCCAGGGGGGCGGGGCACTATGGCTACACCTTC. The chain uses TRBV20-1 and TRBJ1-2, with 7 bases identical to TRBD1. V shed 6 bases, J shed 3 bases, and the junction held 16 bases outside the gene matches. CDR1 and CDR2 (germline): DFQATT, SNEGSKA (reference sequence). The CDR3 consists of 16 residues.